Described below is a single T cell receptor (beta chain) sequence and its context. What it binds is not known. The CDR3 runs to 14 residues. V dropped 1 base and J dropped 4 bases, with 14 bases sitting between them. Germline lookup yields CDR1 GTSNPN and CDR2 SVGIG (reference sequence). The data were taken from a study of cytomegalovirus exposure and HLA in healthy donors. The PCR made use of 60 Vbeta and 13 Jbeta primers. Only in-frame clones appear in the TCRdb table, and some are missing; sequencing was by immunoSEQ multiplex PCR. The sample has approximately 97,000 clones; about 86% are singletons. Study-wide findings and caveats: Most observed TCR sequences were rare, whereas some public TCRs were detected in many donors. In a later analysis, HLA-associated TCR beta chains were more clonally expanded than equally common others. Accurate predictions that matched the HLA-A and HLA-B alleles of most subjects were reportedly made from TCR beta sequences.

The receptor's source is a woman aged 70-85 years in good health and CMV-seropositive. The sample was PBMCs. The chain combines TRBV30 with TRBJ2-7, with D perhaps matching TRBD1 (7 bases). CDR3 DNA sequence: TGTGCCTGGAGTGGTCAGGGGGGACCGTACGAGCAGTACTTC. Translating it yields CAWSGQGGPYEQYF.